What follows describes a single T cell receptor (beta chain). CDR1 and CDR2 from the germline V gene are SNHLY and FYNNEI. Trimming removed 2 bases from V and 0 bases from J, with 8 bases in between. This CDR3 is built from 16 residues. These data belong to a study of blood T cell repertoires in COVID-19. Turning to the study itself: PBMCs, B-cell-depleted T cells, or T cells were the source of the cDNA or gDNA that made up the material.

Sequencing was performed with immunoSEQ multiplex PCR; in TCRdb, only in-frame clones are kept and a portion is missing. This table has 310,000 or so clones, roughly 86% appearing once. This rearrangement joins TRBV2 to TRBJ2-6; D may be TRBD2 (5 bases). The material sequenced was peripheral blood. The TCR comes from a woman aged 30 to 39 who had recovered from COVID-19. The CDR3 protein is CASSENAGSGANVLTF. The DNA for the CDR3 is TGTGCCAGCAGTGAAAATGCGGGCTCTGGGGCCAACGTCCTGACTTTC.